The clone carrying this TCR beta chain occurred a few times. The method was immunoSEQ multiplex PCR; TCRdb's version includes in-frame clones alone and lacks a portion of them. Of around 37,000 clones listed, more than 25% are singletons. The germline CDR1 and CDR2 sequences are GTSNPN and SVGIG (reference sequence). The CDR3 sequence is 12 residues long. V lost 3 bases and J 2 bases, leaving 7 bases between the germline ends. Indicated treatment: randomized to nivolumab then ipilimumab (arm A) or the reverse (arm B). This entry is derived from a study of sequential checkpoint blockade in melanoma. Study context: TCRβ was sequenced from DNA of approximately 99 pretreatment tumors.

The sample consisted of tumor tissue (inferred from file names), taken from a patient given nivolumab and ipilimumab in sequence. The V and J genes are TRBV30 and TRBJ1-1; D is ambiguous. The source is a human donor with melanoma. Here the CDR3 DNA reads TGTGCCTGGAGAGCCCTCAACACTGAAGCTTTCTTT. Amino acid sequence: CAWRALNTEAFF.